The rows below give T cell receptor beta chains drawn from one sample of a study of cytomegalovirus exposure and HLA in healthy donors. TCRdb's copy holds only in-frame clones and misses some; the assay was immunoSEQ multiplex PCR. The profile shows about 220,000 clones, 90% to 95% of them singletons. Source material: PBMCs. These receptors came from a woman under 30 in good health and CMV-seronegative. The CDR3 runs from the conserved cysteine through the conserved F or W. The D gene is left open where the match is weak. Size tells how often a clone was seen (once, few, many) or the class of an expanded clone, and some rows leave it out.

abundance,d_gene,v_gene,j_gene,CDR3nt,CDR3aa
.,.,TRBV7-3,TRBJ2-7,TGTGCCAGCAGCGCCGGGGTGTTGTACGAGCAGTACTTC,CASSAGVLYEQYF
.,TRBD2,TRBV28,TRBJ2-1,TGTGCCAGCAGTTTAGCTAGCGGGAGGGCCGGTGAGCAGTTCTTC,CASSLASGRAGEQFF
.,TRBD1,TRBV30,TRBJ1-1,TGTGCCTGGAGTGTAAGCCGCAGGGGGACAGCTGAAGCTTTCTTT,CAWSVSRRGTAEAFF
.,.,TRBV7-8,TRBJ1-2,TGTGCCAGCAGCCCCCCCCGGACAGATTATGTCGGCTACACCTTC,CASSPPRTDYVGYTF
.,TRBD2,TRBV10-3,TRBJ2-5,TGTGCCATCAGTGACCCGGGACTAGCAGGGGAGACCCAGTACTTC,CAISDPGLAGETQYF
.,.,TRBV28,TRBJ2-7,TGTGCCAGCACACCCCCGGGAGCCTCCTACGAGCAGTACTTC,CASTPPGASYEQYF
.,TRBD1,TRBV11-2,TRBJ1-2,TGTGCCAGCAGCTTAGTGAGGACAGGGGTGTATAATGGCTACACCTTC,CASSLVRTGVYNGYTF
.,.,TRBV27,TRBJ1-5,TGTGCCAGCAGTTTAAGTTCCGGTGGGGGCCGGGATAGCAATCAGCCCCAGCATTTT,CASSLSSGGGRDSNQPQHF
.,.,TRBV30,TRBJ1-2,TGTGCCTGGGCCCCCAGTGCTAACTATGGCTACACCTTC,CAWAPSANYGYTF
.,TRBD1,TRBV28,TRBJ2-7,TGTGCCAGCAGTTTATCGGGGACAGGGAGCTCCTACGAGCAGTACTTC,CASSLSGTGSSYEQYF
.,.,TRBV4-1,TRBJ1-6,TGCGCCAGCAGCCCCGGGACACGTAATTCACCCCTCCACTTT,CASSPGTRNSPLHF
once,.,TRBV6-6,TRBJ1-1,TGTGCCAGCAGTTACCTCCCGAACACTGAAGCTTTCTTT,CASSYLPNTEAFF
.,.,TRBV11-2,TRBJ2-3,TGTGCCAGCAGCTACCTGGGGGGTTCCCTTAGCACAGATACGCAGTATTTT,CASSYLGGSLSTDTQYF
once,TRBD1,TRBV6-5,TRBJ1-2,TGTGCCAGCAGCCCGGGACAGTCTAACTATGGCTACACCTTC,CASSPGQSNYGYTF
.,.,TRBV30,TRBJ1-2,TGTGCCTGGAGTTCTGGGAGGGGCGGCTACACCTTC,CAWSSGRGGYTF
.,.,TRBV7-9,TRBJ1-1,TGTGCCAGCAGCTTGCTACCCTCGAGCACTGAAGCTTTCTTT,CASSLLPSSTEAFF
.,TRBD2,TRBV2,TRBJ2-7,TGTGCCAGCAGCAGGACTAGCGGAGAAGCCTACGAGCAGTACTTC,CASSRTSGEAYEQYF
.,TRBD2,TRBV11-2,TRBJ2-3,TGTGCCAGCAGCTCCTGGACTAGCGGGGGCCTATACGATACGCAGTATTTT,CASSSWTSGGLYDTQYF
.,TRBD1,TRBV6-5,TRBJ1-3,TGTGCCAGCAGGGCACAGGGGAGTGGAAACACCATATATTTT,CASRAQGSGNTIYF
.,.,TRBV7-9,TRBJ1-2,TGTGCCAGCAGCTTAATTGACAGGAAGGACTATGGCTACACCTTC,CASSLIDRKDYGYTF
.,TRBD1,TRBV9,TRBJ1-1,TGTGCCAGCACTAAAGGACAGGGGGGTGGTACTGAAGCTTTCTTT,CASTKGQGGGTEAFF
few,TRBD1,TRBV6-5,TRBJ1-4,TGTGCCAGCAGTAGGACAGGGGGCGAAAAACTGTTTTTT,CASSRTGGEKLFF
.,.,TRBV5-1,TRBJ1-1,TGCGCCAGCAGCTTGGGGCCAGGGGACACTGAAGCTTTCTTT,CASSLGPGDTEAFF
.,TRBD2,TRBV4-2,TRBJ2-2,TGTGCCAGCAGCCAGGGACTAGCGGGAGATACCCCAACCGGGGAGCTGTTTTTT,CASSQGLAGDTPTGELFF
.,TRBD1,TRBV6-4,TRBJ2-3,TGTGCCAGCAGTGAAGGGACAGGATACGGAGATACGCAGTATTTT,CASSEGTGYGDTQYF
.,.,TRBV6-5,TRBJ2-3,TGTGCCAGCAGTTCGGGACTCGGGGGCACAGATACGCAGTATTTT,CASSSGLGGTDTQYF
.,TRBD2,TRBV2,TRBJ2-1,TGTGCCAGCAAATGGACTAGCGGACCTACTAATGAGCAGTTCTTC,CASKWTSGPTNEQFF
once,.,TRBV5-6,TRBJ2-7,TGTGCCAGCAGCTTGGCCTCGGGAGCCTACGAGCAGTACTTC,CASSLASGAYEQYF
.,.,TRBV4-1,TRBJ2-7,TGCGCCAGCAGCAACACAGGTCTTGGAGAGCAGTACTTC,CASSNTGLGEQYF
.,.,TRBV6-1,TRBJ1-1,TGTGCCAGCAGAGAGGGCCCGCACACTGAAGCTTTCTTT,CASREGPHTEAFF
.,.,TRBV7-6,TRBJ2-3,TGTGCCAGCAGCTTATTGAACAGGGCTGATACGCAGTATTTT,CASSLLNRADTQYF
.,.,TRBV6-5,TRBJ2-1,TGTGCCAGCACAAGGGCGGGCTCATACTACAATGAGCAGTTCTTC,CASTRAGSYYNEQFF
.,.,TRBV5-1,TRBJ2-1,TGCGCCAGCAGCTTGGTTCCAGGGAAAGGCAATGAGCAGTTCTTC,CASSLVPGKGNEQFF
.,.,TRBV5-6,TRBJ2-1,TGTGCCAGCAGCTTCCTAGCCATCCGGAACAATGAGCAGTTCTTC,CASSFLAIRNNEQFF
.,TRBD1,TRBV19,TRBJ1-2,TGTGCCAGTAGTGTACCAGGGGGCCCCTCTGGCTACACCTTC,CASSVPGGPSGYTF
.,TRBD1,TRBV7-8,TRBJ1-5,TGTGCCAGCAGCTACATCGACAGGGGGCCTCAGCCCCAGCATTTT,CASSYIDRGPQPQHF
.,TRBD2,TRBV2,TRBJ2-1,TGTGCCAGCAGGATAGCGGGAGCTGGGGACAATGAGCAGTTCTTC,CASRIAGAGDNEQFF